Listed below are T cell receptor beta chains from one sample, sequenced in a study of OX40 agonist ivuxolimab in advanced cancers. Generated by immunoSEQ multiplex PCR, the TCRdb table keeps only in-frame clones and is missing some. The sample shows 60,000 to 85,000 clones, over 70% of them seen only once. Specimen: CD4+ or CD8+ T cells sorted from blood, collected in a trial of the OX40 agonist ivuxolimab. The receptors shown here come from an adult with an advanced solid tumor such as melanoma, head and neck, liver or kidney cancer. Both conserved end residues are part of each CDR3. Fields, in order: V gene, clone size, D gene, J gene, CDR3 protein, CDR3 DNA. The D gene is left open where the match is weak. A clone size is listed for some rows: how often the clone was seen (once, few, many), or a class if it is expanded.

v_gene: TRBV6-5
abundance: once
d_gene: TRBD1
j_gene: TRBJ1-2
CDR3aa: CASRPPTGGRLGYTF
CDR3nt: TGTGCCAGCAGACCCCCGACAGGGGGCAGACTCGGCTACACCTTC

v_gene: TRBV19
abundance: NA
d_gene: TRBD2
j_gene: TRBJ2-7
CDR3aa: CASSIGTSGLVHEQYF
CDR3nt: TGTGCCAGTAGTATCGGGACTAGCGGTCTCGTACACGAGCAGTACTTC

v_gene: TRBV7-3
abundance: NA
d_gene: NA
j_gene: TRBJ1-2
CDR3aa: CASSLKGGSGYTF
CDR3nt: TGTGCCAGCAGCTTAAAAGGGGGGTCTGGCTACACCTTC

v_gene: TRBV29-1
abundance: NA
d_gene: NA
j_gene: TRBJ2-1
CDR3aa: CSVVGVHTSLGVTHRLEQFF
CDR3nt: TGCAGCGTTGTTGGGGTTCACACGTCGTTGGGGGTGACACATCGGCTTGAGCAGTTCTTC

v_gene: TRBV6-5
abundance: NA
d_gene: TRBD2
j_gene: TRBJ2-1
CDR3aa: CASSYGLDDNEQFF
CDR3nt: TGTGCCAGCAGTTACGGACTAGATGACAATGAGCAGTTCTTC

v_gene: TRBV9
abundance: NA
d_gene: NA
j_gene: TRBJ2-2
CDR3aa: CASSVAAGNTGELFF
CDR3nt: TGTGCCAGCAGCGTAGCCGCGGGAAACACCGGGGAGCTGTTTTTT

v_gene: TRBV2
abundance: NA
d_gene: NA
j_gene: TRBJ1-1
CDR3aa: CASSGPRDTEAFF
CDR3nt: TGTGCCAGCAGCGGGCCGAGGGACACTGAAGCTTTCTTT

v_gene: TRBV5-1
abundance: NA
d_gene: NA
j_gene: TRBJ2-5
CDR3aa: CASSWEIQETQYF
CDR3nt: TGCGCCAGCAGCTGGGAGATCCAAGAGACCCAGTACTTC

v_gene: TRBV5-6
abundance: once
d_gene: NA
j_gene: TRBJ2-7
CDR3aa: CASSASGVEQYF
CDR3nt: TGTGCCAGCAGCGCCTCAGGGGTCGAGCAGTACTTC

v_gene: TRBV5-1
abundance: once
d_gene: NA
j_gene: TRBJ1-6
CDR3aa: CASRLEEGNYNSPLHF
CDR3nt: TGCGCCAGCCGCTTGGAGGAGGGAAACTATAATTCACCCCTCCACTTT

v_gene: TRBV27
abundance: once
d_gene: TRBD2
j_gene: TRBJ2-5
CDR3aa: CASSWRIIAGVPETQYF
CDR3nt: TGTGCCAGCAGTTGGCGGATTATAGCGGGAGTTCCGGAGACCCAGTACTTC

v_gene: TRBV7-2
abundance: NA
d_gene: TRBD2
j_gene: TRBJ2-7
CDR3aa: CASSLAASGGVYEQYF
CDR3nt: TGTGCCAGCAGCTTAGCTGCTAGCGGGGGAGTGTACGAGCAGTACTTC

v_gene: TRBV11-3
abundance: NA
d_gene: NA
j_gene: TRBJ2-1
CDR3aa: CASSLSSESNEQFF
CDR3nt: TGTGCCAGCAGCTTAAGTAGCGAGTCCAATGAGCAGTTCTTC